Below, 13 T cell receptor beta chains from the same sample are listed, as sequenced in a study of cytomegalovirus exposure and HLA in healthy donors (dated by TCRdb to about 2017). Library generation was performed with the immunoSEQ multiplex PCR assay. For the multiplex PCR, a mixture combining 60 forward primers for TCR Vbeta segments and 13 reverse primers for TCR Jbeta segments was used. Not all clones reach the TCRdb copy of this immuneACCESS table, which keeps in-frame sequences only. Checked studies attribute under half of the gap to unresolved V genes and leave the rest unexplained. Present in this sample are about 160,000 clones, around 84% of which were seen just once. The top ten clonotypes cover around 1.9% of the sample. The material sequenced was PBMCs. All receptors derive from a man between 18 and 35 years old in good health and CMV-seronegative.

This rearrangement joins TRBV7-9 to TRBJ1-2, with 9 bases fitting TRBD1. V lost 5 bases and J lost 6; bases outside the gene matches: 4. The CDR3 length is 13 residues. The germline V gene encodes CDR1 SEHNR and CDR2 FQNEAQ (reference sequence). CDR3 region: CASSPRQGDGYTF. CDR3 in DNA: TGTGCCAGCAGCCCCCGACAGGGGGATGGCTACACCTTC. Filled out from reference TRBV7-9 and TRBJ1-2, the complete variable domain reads DTGVSQNPRHKITKRGQNVTFRCDPISEHNRLYWYRQTLGQGPEFLTYFQNEAQLEKSRLLSDRFSAERPKGSFSTLEIQRTEQGDSAMYLCASSPRQGDGYTFGSGTRLTVV.

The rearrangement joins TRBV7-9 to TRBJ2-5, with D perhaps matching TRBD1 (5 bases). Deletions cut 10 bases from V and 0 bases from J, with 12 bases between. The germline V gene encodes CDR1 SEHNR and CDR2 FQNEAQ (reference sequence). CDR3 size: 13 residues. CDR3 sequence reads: CATYLTDQETQYF. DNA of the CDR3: TGTGCCACATATCTGACAGACCAAGAGACCCAGTACTTC.

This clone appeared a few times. The CDR3 sequence: CASSTGPGFEQYF. CDR3 sequence (DNA): TGTGCCAGCAGCACAGGACCTGGGTTCGAGCAGTACTTC. The genes are TRBV9 and TRBJ2-5; TRBD1 is a possible D gene (5 bases). The J call may not be correct, given that the DNA end is closer to TRBJ2-7. The CDR3 consists of 13 residues. Per the germline V gene, CDR1 is SGDLS and CDR2 is YYNGEE.

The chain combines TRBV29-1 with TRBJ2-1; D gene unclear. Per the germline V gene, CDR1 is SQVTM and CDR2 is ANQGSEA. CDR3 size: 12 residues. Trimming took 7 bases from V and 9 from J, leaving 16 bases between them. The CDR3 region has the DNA TGCAGCGCCCCTGGAGCCACGGGTGAGCAGTTCTTC. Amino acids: CSAPGATGEQFF.

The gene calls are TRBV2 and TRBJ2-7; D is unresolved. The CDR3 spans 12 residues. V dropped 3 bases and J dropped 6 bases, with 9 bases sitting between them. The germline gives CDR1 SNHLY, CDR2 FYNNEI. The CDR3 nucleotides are TGTGCCAGCAGTGAGTACCGAGGCGAGCAGTACTTC. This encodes CASSEYRGEQYF.

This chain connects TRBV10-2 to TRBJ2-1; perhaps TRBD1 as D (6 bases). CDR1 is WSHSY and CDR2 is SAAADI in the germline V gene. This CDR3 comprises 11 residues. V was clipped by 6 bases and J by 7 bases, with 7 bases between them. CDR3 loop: CASSRGNEQFF. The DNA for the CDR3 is TGCGCCAGCAGCAGGGGAAATGAGCAGTTCTTC.

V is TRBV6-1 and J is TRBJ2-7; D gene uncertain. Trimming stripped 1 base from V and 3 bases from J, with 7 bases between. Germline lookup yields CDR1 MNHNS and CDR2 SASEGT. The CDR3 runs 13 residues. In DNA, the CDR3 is TGTGCCAGCAGTGAAGGAGGAGACTACGAGCAGTACTTC. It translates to CASSEGGDYEQYF.

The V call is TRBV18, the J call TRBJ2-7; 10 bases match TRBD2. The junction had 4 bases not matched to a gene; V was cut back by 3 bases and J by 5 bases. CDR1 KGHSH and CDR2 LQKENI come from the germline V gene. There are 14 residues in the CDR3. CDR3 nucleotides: TGTGCCAGCTCACCCGGGACTAGCGTCCACGAGCAGTACTTC. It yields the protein CASSPGTSVHEQYF.

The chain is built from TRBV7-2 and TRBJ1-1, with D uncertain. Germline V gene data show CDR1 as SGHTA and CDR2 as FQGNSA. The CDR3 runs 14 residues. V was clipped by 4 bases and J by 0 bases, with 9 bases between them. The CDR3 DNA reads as TGTGCCAGCAGCTACCGACATCTGAACACTGAAGCTTTCTTT. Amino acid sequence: CASSYRHLNTEAFF.

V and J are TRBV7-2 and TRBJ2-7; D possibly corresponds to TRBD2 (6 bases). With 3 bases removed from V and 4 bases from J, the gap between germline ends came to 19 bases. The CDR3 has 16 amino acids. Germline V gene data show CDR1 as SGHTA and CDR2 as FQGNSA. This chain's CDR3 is CASSLARASEGYEQYF. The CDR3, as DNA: TGTGCCAGCAGCTTGGCCCGGGCTAGCGAAGGATACGAGCAGTACTTC. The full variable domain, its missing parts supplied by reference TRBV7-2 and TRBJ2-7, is GAGVSQSPSNKVTEKGKDVELRCDPISGHTALYWYRQSLGQGLEFLIYFQGNSAPDKSGLPSDRFSAERTGGSVSTLTIQRTQQEDSAVYLCASSLARASEGYEQYFGPGTRLTVT.

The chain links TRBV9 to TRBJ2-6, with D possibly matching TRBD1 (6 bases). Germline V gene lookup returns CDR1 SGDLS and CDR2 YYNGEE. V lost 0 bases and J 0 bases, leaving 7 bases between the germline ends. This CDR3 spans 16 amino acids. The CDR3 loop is CASSVAGDSGANVLTF. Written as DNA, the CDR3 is TGTGCCAGCAGCGTAGCAGGGGACTCTGGGGCCAACGTCCTGACTTTC.

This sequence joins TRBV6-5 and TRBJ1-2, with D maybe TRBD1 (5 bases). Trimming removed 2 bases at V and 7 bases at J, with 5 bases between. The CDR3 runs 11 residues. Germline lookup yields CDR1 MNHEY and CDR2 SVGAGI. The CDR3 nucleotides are TGTGCCAGCAGTTACGGGGCTGGCTACACCTTC. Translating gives CASSYGAGYTF.

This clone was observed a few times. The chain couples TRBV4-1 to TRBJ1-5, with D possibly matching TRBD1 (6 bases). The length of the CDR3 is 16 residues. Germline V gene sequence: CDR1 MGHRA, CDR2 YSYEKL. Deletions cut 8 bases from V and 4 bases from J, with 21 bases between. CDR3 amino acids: CASGSGDGGRNQPQHF. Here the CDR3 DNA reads TGCGCCAGCGGCTCTGGGGACGGGGGGCGTAATCAGCCCCAGCATTTT.